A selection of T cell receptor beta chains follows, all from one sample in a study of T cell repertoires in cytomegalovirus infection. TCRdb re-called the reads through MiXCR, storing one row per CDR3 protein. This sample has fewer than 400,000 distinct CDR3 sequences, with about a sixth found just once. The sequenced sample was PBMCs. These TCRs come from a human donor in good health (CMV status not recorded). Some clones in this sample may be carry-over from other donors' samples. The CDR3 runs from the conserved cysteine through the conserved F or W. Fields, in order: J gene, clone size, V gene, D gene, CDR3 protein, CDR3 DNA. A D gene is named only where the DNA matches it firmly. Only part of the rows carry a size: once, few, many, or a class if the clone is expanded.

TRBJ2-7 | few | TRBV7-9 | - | CASSLPDIGGYEQYF | TGTGCCAGCAGCCTCCCGGACATTGGGGGCTACGAGCAGTACTTC
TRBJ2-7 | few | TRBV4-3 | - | CASSQSAGSSYEQYF | TGCGCCAGCAGCCAATCTGCGGGGTCCTCCTACGAGCAGTACTTC
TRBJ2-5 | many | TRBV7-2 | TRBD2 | CASSSQAGVRETQYF | TGTGCCAGCAGCTCTCAAGCGGGAGTCAGGGAGACCCAGTACTTC
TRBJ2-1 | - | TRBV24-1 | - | CATAESSYNEQFF | TGTGCCACTGCGGAAAGCTCCTACAATGAGCAGTTCTTC
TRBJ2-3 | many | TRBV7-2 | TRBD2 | CASSLAGRKDTQYF | TGTGCCAGCAGCTTAGCCGGGAGGAAAGATACGCAGTATTTT
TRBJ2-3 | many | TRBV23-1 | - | CASSQREEDTQYF | TGCGCCAGCAGTCAGCGGGAAGAGGATACGCAGTATTTT
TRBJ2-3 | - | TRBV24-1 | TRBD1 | CATSDPTRTGYTDTQYF | TGTGCCACCAGTGACCCGACGAGGACAGGCTACACAGATACGCAGTATTTT
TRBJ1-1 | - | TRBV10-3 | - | CAISGRTEAFF | TGTGCCATCAGTGGGCGAACTGAAGCTTTCTTT
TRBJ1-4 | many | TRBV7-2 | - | CASSLVSTASELFF | TGTGCCAGCAGCTTAGTTTCGACGGCGTCGGAACTGTTTTTT
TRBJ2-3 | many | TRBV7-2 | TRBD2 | CASSPRTSGPADTQYF | TGTGCCAGCAGCCCTAGGACTAGCGGGCCTGCGGATACGCAGTATTTT
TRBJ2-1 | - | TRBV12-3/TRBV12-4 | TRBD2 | CASSPTRPSGMNEQFF | TGTGCCAGCAGTCCAACACGGCCTAGCGGGATGAATGAGCAGTTCTTC
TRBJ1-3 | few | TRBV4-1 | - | CASSQDNRNTIYF | TGCGCCAGCAGCCAAGATAATAGAAACACCATATATTTT
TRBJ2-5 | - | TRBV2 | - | CASTLPWGEETQYF | TGTGCCAGCACCCTTCCGTGGGGGGAAGAGACCCAGTACTTC
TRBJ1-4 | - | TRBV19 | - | CASSPGFRLGILSTNEKLFF | TGTGCCAGTAGTCCCGGGTTCCGTCTTGGCATTCTTTCGACTAATGAAAAACTGTTTTTT
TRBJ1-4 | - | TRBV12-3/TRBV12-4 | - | CASSRWSQANEKLFF | TGTGCCAGCAGTCGGTGGAGTCAAGCTAATGAAAAACTGTTTTTT
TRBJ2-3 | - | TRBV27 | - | CASSSPRGEGTDTQYF | TGTGCCAGCAGTTCCCCCCGAGGGGAAGGCACAGATACGCAGTATTTT
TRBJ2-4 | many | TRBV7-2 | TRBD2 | CASSSRGGGARNIQYF | TGTGCCAGCAGCTCGAGGGGCGGGGGGGCTAGAAACATTCAGTACTTC
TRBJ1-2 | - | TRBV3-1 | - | CASSPRILNYGYTF | TGTGCCAGCAGCCCCCGGATCCTTAACTATGGCTACACCTTC
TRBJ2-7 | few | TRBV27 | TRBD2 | CASSFETSGSYEQYF | TGTGCCAGCAGTTTCGAGACTAGCGGTTCCTACGAGCAGTACTTC
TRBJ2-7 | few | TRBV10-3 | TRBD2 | CAISLAGSYEQYF | TGTGCCATCAGTCTAGCGGGATCCTACGAGCAGTACTTC
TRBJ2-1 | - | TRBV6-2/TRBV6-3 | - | CASSYKVVANEQFF | TGTGCCAGCAGTTACAAGGTAGTAGCCAATGAGCAGTTCTTC
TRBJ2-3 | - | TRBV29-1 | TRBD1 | CSVGQGDTDTQYF | TGCAGCGTTGGCCAGGGGGACACAGATACGCAGTATTTT
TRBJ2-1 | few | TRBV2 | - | CASSELSYNEQFF | TGTGCCAGCAGTGAACTCTCCTACAATGAGCAGTTCTTC
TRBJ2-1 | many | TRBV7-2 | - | CASSLETGQGNNEQFF | TGTGCCAGCAGCTTAGAAACGGGCCAGGGAAACAATGAGCAGTTCTTC
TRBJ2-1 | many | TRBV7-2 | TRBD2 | CASSLGLAGLNEQFF | TGTGCCAGCAGCCTGGGACTAGCGGGGCTCAATGAGCAGTTCTTC
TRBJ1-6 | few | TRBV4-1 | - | CASSQGPRDASPLHF | TGCGCCAGCAGCCAAGGCCCCCGGGACGCTTCACCCCTCCACTTT
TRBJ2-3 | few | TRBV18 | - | CASSPTPWGQDTDTQYF | TGTGCCAGCTCACCTACTCCATGGGGGCAGGACACAGATACGCAGTATTTT
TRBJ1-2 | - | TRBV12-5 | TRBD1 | CASGAGGGYGYTF | TGTGCTAGTGGTGCAGGGGGCGGCTATGGCTACACCTTC
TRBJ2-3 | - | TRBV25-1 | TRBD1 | CASSELGQGIIRTQYF | TGTGCCAGCAGTGAATTGGGACAGGGGATAATCCGTACGCAGTATTTT
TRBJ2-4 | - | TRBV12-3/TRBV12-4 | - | CASLPGLALAKNIQYF | TGTGCCAGCCTCCCCGGGCTAGCACTAGCCAAAAACATTCAGTACTTC